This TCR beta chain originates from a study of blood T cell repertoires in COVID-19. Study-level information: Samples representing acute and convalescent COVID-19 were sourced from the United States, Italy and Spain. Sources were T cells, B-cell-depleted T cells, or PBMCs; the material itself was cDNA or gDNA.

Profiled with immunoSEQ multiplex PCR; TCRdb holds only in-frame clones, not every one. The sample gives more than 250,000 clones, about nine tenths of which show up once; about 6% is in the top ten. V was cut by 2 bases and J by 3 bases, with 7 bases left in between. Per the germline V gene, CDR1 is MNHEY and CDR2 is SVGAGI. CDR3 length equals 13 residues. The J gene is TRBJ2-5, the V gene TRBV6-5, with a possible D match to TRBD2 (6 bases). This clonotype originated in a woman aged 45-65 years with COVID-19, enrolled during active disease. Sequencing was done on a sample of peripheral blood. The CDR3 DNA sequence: TGTGCCAGCAGTTACGGCGGGAAAGAGACCCAGTACTTC. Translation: CASSYGGKETQYF.